This T cell receptor beta chain stems from a study of T cell changes during pregnancy in multiple sclerosis. The table came from immunoSEQ multiplex PCR; TCRdb's copy has only in-frame clones and leaves some out. This sample has 20,000 to 25,000 clones, with 91% found just once. CDR1 SGDLS and CDR2 YYNGEE come from the germline V gene. Trimming left V 4 bases short and J 7 bases short, with 17 bases between. The CDR3 has 15 residues. The gene calls are TRBV9 and TRBJ2-2, with D possibly being TRBD2 (5 bases). The receptor comes from a female donor in good health, enrolled as a control in a pregnancy study. Here the sequenced sample was CD4+ T cells from peripheral blood mononuclear cells, taken after pregnancy. The CDR3 region is CASSLSNPGSGELFF. The CDR3 DNA sequence: TGTGCCAGCAGCTTAAGCAATCCTGGGAGCGGGGAGCTGTTTTTT. Supplemented by reference TRBV9 and TRBJ2-2, the full variable domain reads DSGVTQTPKHLITATGQRVTLRCSPRSGDLSVYWYQQSLDQGLQFLIQYYNGEERAKGNILERFSAQQFPDLHSELNLSSLELGDSALYFCASSLSNPGSGELFFGEGSRLTVL.